What follows describes a single T cell receptor (beta chain). The antigen it recognizes is unknown. Per-nucleotide qualities are absent, and no much larger clonotype sits a single base away. This entry belongs to a study of blood T cell repertoires in COVID-19 (dated by TCRdb to the early 2020s). Looking at the study overall: For ImmuneRACE Cohort 3, a participant was defined as recovered based on two consecutive negative NP/OP PCR tests, clearance by a healthcare professional, or resolution of symptoms. Where HLA class I and class II types were available, the types were taken from metadata supplied by the sample provider, not from assay-based typing. The repertoires were released in a freely available public database intended as a resource for research on the immune response to SARS-CoV-2. The sample metadata nearly always contained a de-identified subject ID, COVID-19 status, age in years and sex. The samples were drawn from two sources: the first 160 participants of the ongoing ImmuneRACE study, and over 950 subjects contributed by 6 global collaborators. Samples from collaborators originated in the United States, Italy and Spain and spanned both the acute and convalescent phases of COVID-19. Subjects who had been exposed to COVID-19, were actively infected with it, or had recovered from it provided the deeply sampled blood TCRbeta repertoires that made up the dataset. The prospective study material was composed of cDNA or gDNA derived from T cells, B-cell-depleted T cells, or PBMCs.

Enrolling through a virtual design, the prospective study's participants ranged in age from roughly 18 to 95 years and lived across about two dozen United States geographic areas. In the prospective study, participants were assigned to cohorts based on the clinical history participants reported in a screening survey and a study questionnaire. Each participant in the prospective study had whole blood, serum and a nasopharyngeal or oropharyngeal swab collected by mobile phlebotomists. Participants in the prospective study had the option to provide additional blood draws and questionnaires over a roughly 2-month period. Blood samples from the prospective study were shipped frozen or at room temperature prior to DNA extraction. The CDR3 starts with the cysteine, ends with the phenylalanine, and has 17 residues. The DNA shown is the 51-base CDR3, in frame from base 1. Looking up the germline V gene yields CDR1 LGHNA and CDR2 YNFKEQ. V is trimmed back by 3 bases and J by 3 bases, and the junction contains 11 bases that no gene match accounts for.

The immunoSEQ Assay, a bias-controlled multiplex PCR, was used to amplify TCRbeta CDR3 regions from genomic DNA. The source study handled its data this way. The number of nucleated cells in each sample was estimated by amplification of reference gene primers within the assay. Sequence reads were collapsed and filtered to measure the absolute abundance of every unique TCRbeta CDR3 rearrangement. For each sample, productive Simpson clonality was calculated by taking the square root of Simpson's diversity index across productive rearrangements. The source is immuneACCESS, and TCRdb retained only in-frame sequences with V and J called. Part of the clones is not carried over; for the studies checked, unresolved V genes explain less than half of this, and the remainder is unexplained. V and J calls and clone size are those listed in that table; D and trimming were worked out from the DNA. The sample has roughly 230,000 clones on record, roughly 87% of them singletons. The top ten clones comprise approximately 7.3% of the sample.

What the authors observed across the whole study: The amount of clinical and demographic metadata varied by source and participant and was provided uncurated.

The sample was PBMCs or T cells enriched from blood (not recorded which). The V and J genes are TRBV4-2 and TRBJ1-1; 9 middle bases align to TRBD1. The receptor's source is a man aged 25-40 years in a cohort exposed to, infected with or recovered from COVID-19 (not recorded which). The CDR3: CASSQPPGQGLDTEAFF. The bases read TGTGCCAGCAGCCAGCCCCCGGGACAGGGATTAGACACTGAAGCTTTCTTT.